The 5 T cell receptor beta chains below all came from one sample that was sequenced in a study of T cells after yellow fever vaccination. Via MiXCR, TCRdb re-called the 5' RACE reads, giving one row per CDR3 protein. In the table there are some 220,000 distinct CDR3 sequences, roughly 3% of which are singletons. The specimen was CD4+ T cells sorted from PBMCs, collected 10 days after the yellow fever booster vaccination. Every receptor here comes from a man younger than 35 who received the YFV17D yellow fever vaccine.

This clonotype was counted only a few times. This chain connects TRBV12-3 or TRBV12-4 to TRBJ2-5; D possibly corresponds to TRBD1 (6 bases). V gave up 5 bases and J gave up 1 base, with 14 bases separating them. The CDR3 has 15 residues. The CDR3 here is CASSTPTGLQETQYF. The CDR3 coding sequence is TGTGCCAGCAGTACGCCGACAGGCCTCCAAGAGACCCAGTACTTC.

The genes are TRBV19 and TRBJ2-1, with a tentative D call TRBD1 (6 bases). CDR3 length: 14 amino acids. Trimming cost V 5 bases and J 2 bases, with 10 bases left between them. CDR1 and CDR2 (germline): LNHDA, SQIVND (reference sequence). CDR3 nucleotide sequence: TGTGCCAGTAGTGCCGACAGGACCTACAATGAGCAGTTCTTC. Amino acid sequence: CASSADRTYNEQFF.

This chain connects TRBV10-3 to TRBJ2-7; 8 bases agree with TRBD2. The CDR3 contains 15 residues. V was pared by 3 bases and J by 4 bases, with 8 bases of the junction left unmatched. Germline V gene data show CDR1 as ENHRY and CDR2 as SYGVKD. Written as DNA, the CDR3 is TGTGCCATCAGTGATTCCTGGTCTAGCGGGTACGAGCAGTACTTC. Its translation: CAISDSWSSGYEQYF.

V and J are TRBV25-1 and TRBJ2-3, with D possibly matching TRBD2 (7 bases). CDR1 is MGHDK and CDR2 is SYGVNS in the germline V gene. The CDR3 loop spans 14 amino acids. V lost 10 bases and J 2 bases, leaving 16 bases between the germline ends. CDR3: CATAPGGATDTQYF. In DNA form, the CDR3 reads TGTGCCACAGCCCCGGGGGGCGCCACAGATACGCAGTATTTT.

The rearrangement joins TRBV5-1 to TRBJ2-1; D may be TRBD1 (6 bases). CDR1 is SGHRS and CDR2 is YFSETQ in the germline V gene. This CDR3 is 13 amino acids long. The V gene lost 2 bases and the J gene lost 7 bases, with 10 bases spanning the gap. CDR3 protein: CASSLQQGNEQFF. As DNA, the CDR3 is TGCGCCAGCAGCTTACAACAGGGTAATGAGCAGTTCTTC.